The 14 T cell receptor beta chains below all came from one sample that was sequenced in a study of a mutant IDH1 vaccine in newly diagnosed glioma. Described time point: week 5, during vaccination. Topical imiquimod accompanied each vaccine dose, which consisted of 300 ug of mutant IDH1 20-mer peptide. TCRdb's copy holds only in-frame clones and misses some; the assay was immunoSEQ multiplex PCR. The repertoire consists of under 30,000 clones, with roughly 77% occurring once and the leading ten covering more than 9%. These receptors' antigens are unknown. Source: PBMCs, taken from a glioma patient whose treatment included an IDH1 peptide vaccine. The receptors shown here come from a man in his forties with glioma.

The V gene is TRBV6-5, the J gene TRBJ1-5; TRBD1 matches at 8 bases. The CDR3 extends over 16 amino acids. Trimming removed 2 bases from V and 2 bases from J; junction bases left unmatched: 5. Per the germline V gene, CDR1 is MNHEY and CDR2 is SVGAGI. The CDR3 region is CASSYTYRGGNQPQHF. The CDR3, as DNA: TGTGCCAGCAGTTACACCTACAGGGGGGGCAATCAGCCCCAGCATTTT.

This sequence joins TRBV10-1 and TRBJ2-7; 9 positions match TRBD1. There are 14 residues in the CDR3. The trim removed 4 bases at V and 4 bases at J, leaving 5 bases unmatched. Germline loops: CDR1 WNHNN, CDR2 SYGVQD (reference sequence). DNA for the CDR3: TGCGCCAGCAGTGGGCCGGGACAGGGTTACGAGCAGTACTTC. It translates to CASSGPGQGYEQYF.

The chain combines TRBV28 with TRBJ2-7; D might be TRBD1 (6 bases). The germline V gene has CDR1 MDHEN and CDR2 SYDVKM. This CDR3 is built from 15 residues. V lost 3 bases to trimming and J lost 7 bases, with 19 bases between them. The CDR3 is CASSFYRQDGREQYF. CDR3 coding DNA: TGTGCCAGCAGTTTCTATAGACAGGATGGACGGGAGCAGTACTTC.

The chain is built from TRBV6-4 and TRBJ2-5, with 11 bases identical to TRBD2. The germline V gene has CDR1 MRHNA and CDR2 SNTAGT. This CDR3 has 15 amino acids. The V gene end was trimmed by 4 bases and the J gene end by 2 bases; junction bases not matched to a gene: 3. CDR3 nucleotide sequence: TGTGCCAGCAGTGCAATAGCGGGAGGGCAAGAGACCCAGTACTTC. Amino acids: CASSAIAGGQETQYF.

This clone counts as medium-sized. The gene calls are TRBV10-2 and TRBJ2-6; D is ambiguous. Germline V gives CDR1 WSHSY, CDR2 SAAADI. The CDR3 length is 14 residues. V was clipped by 5 bases and J by 3 bases, with 8 bases between them. In nucleotides, the CDR3 is TGCGCCAGCAGTCCGGGTTATGGGGCCAACGTCCTGACTTTC. Protein sequence: CASSPGYGANVLTF.

The chain recombines TRBV30 with TRBJ1-1, with 8 nucleotides matching TRBD1. This CDR3 is 14 amino acids long. V was clipped by 4 bases and J by 0 bases; unmatched bases: 4. CDR1 and CDR2 (germline): GTSNPN, SVGIG (reference sequence). CDR3 sequence (DNA): TGTGCCTGGACAGGGGGCCTGTTGAACACTGAAGCTTTCTTT. Its translation is CAWTGGLLNTEAFF.

The rearrangement links TRBV5-6 to TRBJ2-3, with 7 nucleotides matching TRBD1. The J segment lost 6 bases and the V segment lost 4 bases, leaving 5 bases of the junction unmatched. Germline-derived CDR1 and CDR2 are SGHDT and YYEEEE. The CDR3 consists of 13 residues. The CDR3 is CASSPTGYDTQYF. DNA of the CDR3: TGTGCCAGCAGCCCGACAGGGTATGATACGCAGTATTTT. Full variable domain (outside the CDR3, taken from reference TRBV5-6 and TRBJ2-3): DAGVTQSPTHLIKTRGQQVTLRCSPKSGHDTVSWYQQALGQGPQFIFQYYEEEERQRGNFPDRFSGHQFPNYSSELNVNALLLGDSALYLCASSPTGYDTQYFGPGTRLTVL.

Comment on this clone: Distinct nucleotide sequences in the sample also encode this CDR3. V and J are TRBV4-1 and TRBJ1-3, with D unresolved. Germline loops: CDR1 MGHRA, CDR2 YSYEKL. V was pared by 0 bases and J by 0 bases, with 9 bases between. This CDR3 is 16 amino acids long. CDR3 residues: CASSQDGPFSGNTIYF. The CDR3 DNA sequence: TGCGCCAGCAGCCAAGACGGACCCTTCTCTGGAAACACCATATATTTT.

Points on this clone: At one boundary the junction diverges from the germline segment, which might be a read error. This chain connects TRBV5-8 to TRBJ2-1; the D gene is possibly TRBD2 (6 bases). Germline CDR1 SGHTS, CDR2 YDEGEE. This CDR3 is 14 amino acids long. The CDR3 bases are TGTGCCAGCAGCTTGGGGACTACCTACCATGAGCAGTTCTTC. Amino acid sequence: CASSLGTTYHEQFF.

This clone came up a few times. This chain joins TRBV7-9 and TRBJ2-2, with 8 nucleotides matching TRBD2. This CDR3 has 17 amino acids. Trimming removed 5 bases from V and 6 bases from J; junction bases left unmatched: 14. CDR1 and CDR2 (germline): SEHNR, FQNEAQ (reference sequence). The CDR3 protein is CASSANSGRGGAGELFF. Written as DNA, the CDR3 is TGTGCCAGCAGCGCCAACAGCGGGAGAGGAGGAGCCGGGGAGCTGTTTTTT.

This clone turned up a few times. The chain employs TRBV10-2 and TRBJ2-5, with 12 bases matching TRBD2. V was clipped by 7 bases and J by 3 bases; unmatched bases: 6. This CDR3 region has 15 residues. Germline CDR1 is WSHSY and CDR2 is SAAADI. The CDR3 region is CASKRTSGDKETQYF. The CDR3 DNA sequence: TGCGCCAGCAAAAGGACTAGCGGGGATAAAGAGACCCAGTACTTC.

This chain links TRBV4-1 with TRBJ1-1; weak D call: TRBD1 (5 bases). Germline loops: CDR1 MGHRA, CDR2 YSYEKL. The CDR3 spans 16 residues. Trimming pared 3 bases from V and 4 bases from J, leaving 18 bases between. The CDR3 nucleotides read TGCGCCAGCAGCCAGGATTCAGGGATGTCTAGCACTGAAGCTTTCTTT. Amino acids: CASSQDSGMSSTEAFF.

This clone showed up just a few times. The chain carries TRBV6-1 and TRBJ1-1; 10 bases line up with TRBD1. The CDR3 has 14 residues. Germline V CDR1 and CDR2: MNHNS, SASEGT. V was clipped by 7 bases and J by 4 bases; unmatched bases: 6. CDR3 nucleotides: TGTGCCAGCATCCCTTGGGACAGGGGCACTGAAGCTTTCTTT. It codes for CASIPWDRGTEAFF.

This clone has a handful of counts. V gene TRBV5-1 combines with J gene TRBJ1-2; TRBD1 is a possible D gene (6 bases). The CDR3 has 15 amino acids. V was clipped by 3 bases and J by 4 bases, with 16 bases between them. Germline loops: CDR1 SGHRS, CDR2 YFSETQ. The CDR3 here is CASSSNSDSLYGYTF. CDR3 nucleotide sequence: TGCGCCAGCAGCTCCAACTCGGACAGTCTCTATGGCTACACCTTC.